This TCR beta chain appears in the sequencing data of a study of shared clonotypes between healthy human individuals. General study findings and limits: The four-donor shared clonotypes exceeded non-shared clonotypes in generation probability, with non-shared ones scoring lower. What limited the represented genetic and exposure-history diversity was the small number of donors. A few donors shared about 5% of their naive CD4 clonotypes.

About this clone: Its antigen is unknown.

The naive CD8 fraction comprised CD45RO-negative cells positively selected for CCR7 and excluded terminally differentiated effector memory CD45RA+ cells. Every donor was a Caucasian adult from Nashville, Tennessee. The germline V and J ends were trimmed by 0 bases and 2 bases, with 15 bases remaining between them. Germline assignment: CDR1 LGHNA and CDR2 YNFKEQ. The CDR3 consists of 17 residues. Here immunoSEQ multiplex PCR was the method, and the copy in TCRdb shows in-frame clones only, minus some. The data show hundreds of thousands of clones, approximately 95% seen once. V gene TRBV4-2 combines with J gene TRBJ2-3; D possibly corresponds to TRBD2 (6 bases). The sequence derives from a woman in her thirties in good health. The specimen was naive CD8+ T cells sorted from blood. CDR3 protein: CASSQEFRAGNTDTQYF. The CDR3 nucleotides are TGTGCCAGCAGCCAAGAGTTTCGGGCGGGAAACACAGATACGCAGTATTTT.